This entry concerns a single T cell receptor (beta chain). The antigen remains unidentified. Germline V gene sequence: CDR1 SGHTA, CDR2 FQGNSA. V was trimmed by 4 bases and J by 6 bases, leaving 23 bases between them. The CDR3 is made up of 17 amino acids. The source of the sample is a study of T cells in narcolepsy. Overall study context: Patients with NT1 or NT2 and healthy control donors were enrolled. Study conclusions and caveats: Reportedly, autoreactive clonotypes were serially detected in patients' blood but not controls'. In some patient and control memory CD4+ samples, autoreactive clones were absent. Autoreactive HCRT-specific and TRIB2-specific clonotypes were marked in same-patient CSF-versus-blood CD4+ comparisons.

Sequencing used immunoSEQ multiplex PCR; TCRdb keeps in-frame clones, though not all of them. The sample lists 20,000 to 25,000 clones; 92% were seen once. The clonotype originates from a human donor with narcolepsy. This chain links TRBV7-2 with TRBJ2-3; the D gene could be TRBD1 or TRBD2 (5 bases each). Sequenced material: CD45RA- memory CD4+ T cells from PBMCs. CDR3 bases: TGTGCCAGCAGCTCCTTAGAGGGATTCTGGGGCGGGGATACGCAGTATTTT. This codes for CASSSLEGFWGGDTQYF. Using reference TRBV7-2 and TRBJ2-3 for the parts outside the CDR3, the full variable domain is GAGVSQSPSNKVTEKGKDVELRCDPISGHTALYWYRQSLGQGLEFLIYFQGNSAPDKSGLPSDRFSAERTGGSVSTLTIQRTQQEDSAVYLCASSSLEGFWGGDTQYFGPGTRLTVL.